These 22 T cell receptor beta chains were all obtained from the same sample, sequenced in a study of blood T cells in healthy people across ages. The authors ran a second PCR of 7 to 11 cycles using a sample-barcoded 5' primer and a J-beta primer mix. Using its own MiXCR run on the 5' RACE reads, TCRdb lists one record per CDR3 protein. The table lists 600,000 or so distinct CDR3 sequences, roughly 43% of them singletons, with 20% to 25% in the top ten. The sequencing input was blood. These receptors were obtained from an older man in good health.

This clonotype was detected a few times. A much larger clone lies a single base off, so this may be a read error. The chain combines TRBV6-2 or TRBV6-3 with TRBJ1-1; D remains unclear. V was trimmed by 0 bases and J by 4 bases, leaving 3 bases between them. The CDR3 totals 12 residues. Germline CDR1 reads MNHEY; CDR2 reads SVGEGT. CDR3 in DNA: TGTGCCAGCAGTTACTCGAGCACTGAAGCTTTCTTT. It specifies CASSYSSTEAFF.

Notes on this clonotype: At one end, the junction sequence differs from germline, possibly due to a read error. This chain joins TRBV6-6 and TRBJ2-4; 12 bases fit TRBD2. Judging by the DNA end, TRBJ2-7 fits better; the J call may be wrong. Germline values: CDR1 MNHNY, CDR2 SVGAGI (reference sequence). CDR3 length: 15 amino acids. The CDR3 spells CASSRLAGDSHEQYF. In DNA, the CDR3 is TGTGCCAGCAGTCGACTAGCGGGAGACTCCCACGAGCAGTACTTC.

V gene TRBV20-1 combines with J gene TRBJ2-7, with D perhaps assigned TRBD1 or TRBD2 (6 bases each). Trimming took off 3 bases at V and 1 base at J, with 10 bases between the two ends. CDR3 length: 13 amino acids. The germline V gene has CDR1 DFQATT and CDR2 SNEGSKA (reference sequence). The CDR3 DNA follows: TGCAGTGCTAGGACGGGGGCTTCCTACGAGCAGTACTTC. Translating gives CSARTGASYEQYF.

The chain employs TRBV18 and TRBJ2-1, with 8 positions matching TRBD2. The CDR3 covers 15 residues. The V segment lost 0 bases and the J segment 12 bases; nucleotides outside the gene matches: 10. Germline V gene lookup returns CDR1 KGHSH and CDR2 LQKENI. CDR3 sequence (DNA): TGTGCCAGCTCACCACCAATCGGGAGGGCCGGGTCGCAGTTCTTC. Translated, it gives CASSPPIGRAGSQFF.

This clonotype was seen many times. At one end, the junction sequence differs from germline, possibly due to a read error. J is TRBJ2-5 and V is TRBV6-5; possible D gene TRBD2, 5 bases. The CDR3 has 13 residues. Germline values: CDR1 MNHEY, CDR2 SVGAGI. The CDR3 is CASSDSGADEQYF. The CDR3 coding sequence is TGTGCCAGCAGTGACTCTGGAGCGGATGAGCAGTACTTC.

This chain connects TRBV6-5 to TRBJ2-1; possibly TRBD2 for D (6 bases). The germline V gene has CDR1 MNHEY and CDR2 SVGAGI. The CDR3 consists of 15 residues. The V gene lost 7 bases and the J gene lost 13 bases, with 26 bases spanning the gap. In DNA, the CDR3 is TGTGCCAGCACCGAGACTAGGGGCGGCCTAGAGACCCAGTTCTTC. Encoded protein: CASTETRGGLETQFF.

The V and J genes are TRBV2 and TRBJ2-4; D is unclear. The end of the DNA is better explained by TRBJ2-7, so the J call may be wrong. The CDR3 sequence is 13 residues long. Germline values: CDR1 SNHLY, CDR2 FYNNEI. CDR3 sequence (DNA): TGTGCCAGCAGTGGGGCAGGAATTTACGAGCAGTACTTC. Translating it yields CASSGAGIYEQYF.

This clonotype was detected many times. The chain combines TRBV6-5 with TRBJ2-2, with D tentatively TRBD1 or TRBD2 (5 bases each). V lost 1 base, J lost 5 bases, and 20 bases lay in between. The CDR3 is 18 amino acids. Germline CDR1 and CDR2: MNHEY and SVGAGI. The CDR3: CASSYYLGRRLLTGELFF. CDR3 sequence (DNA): TGTGCCAGCAGTTACTATTTGGGGCGGAGACTACTGACCGGGGAGCTGTTTTTT.

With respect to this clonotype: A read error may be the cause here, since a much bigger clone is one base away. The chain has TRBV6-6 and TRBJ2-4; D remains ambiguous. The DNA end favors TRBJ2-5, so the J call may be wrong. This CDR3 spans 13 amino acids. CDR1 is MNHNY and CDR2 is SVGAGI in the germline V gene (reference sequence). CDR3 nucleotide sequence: TGTGCCAGCAGTCGCGGCGAATGGGAGACCCAGTACTTC. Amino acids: CASSRGEWETQYF.

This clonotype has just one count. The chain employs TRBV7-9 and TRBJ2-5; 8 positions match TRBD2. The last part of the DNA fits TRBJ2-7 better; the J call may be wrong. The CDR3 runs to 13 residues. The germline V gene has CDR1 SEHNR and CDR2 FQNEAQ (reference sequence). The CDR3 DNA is TGTGCCAGCAGCCGTAGCGGGGCCTACGAGCAGTACTTC. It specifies CASSRSGAYEQYF.

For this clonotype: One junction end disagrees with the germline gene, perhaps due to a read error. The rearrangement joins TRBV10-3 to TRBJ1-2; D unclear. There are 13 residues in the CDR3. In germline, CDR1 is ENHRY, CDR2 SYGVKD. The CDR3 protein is CALSEVSSRGYTF. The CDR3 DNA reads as TGTGCCCTCAGTGAAGTATCGTCCCGCGGCTACACCTTC.

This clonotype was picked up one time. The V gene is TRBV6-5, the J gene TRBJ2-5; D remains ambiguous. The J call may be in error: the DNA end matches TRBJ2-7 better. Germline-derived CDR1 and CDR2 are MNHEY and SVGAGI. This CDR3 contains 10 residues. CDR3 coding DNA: TGTGCCAGCAGAGAACACGAGCAGTACTTC. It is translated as CASREHEQYF.

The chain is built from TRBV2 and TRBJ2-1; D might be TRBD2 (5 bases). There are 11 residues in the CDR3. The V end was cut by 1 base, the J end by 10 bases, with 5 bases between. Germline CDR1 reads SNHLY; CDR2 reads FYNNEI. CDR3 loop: CASSEVAEQFF. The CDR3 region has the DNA TGTGCCAGCAGTGAAGTAGCGGAGCAGTTCTTC.

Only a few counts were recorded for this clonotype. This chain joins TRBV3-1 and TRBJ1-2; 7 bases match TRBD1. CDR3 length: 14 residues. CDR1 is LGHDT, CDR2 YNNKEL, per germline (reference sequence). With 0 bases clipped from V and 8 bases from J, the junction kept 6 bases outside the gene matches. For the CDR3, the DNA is TGTGCCAGCAGCCAAGACACAGGGGTTAGAGGCTACACCTTC. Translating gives CASSQDTGVRGYTF.

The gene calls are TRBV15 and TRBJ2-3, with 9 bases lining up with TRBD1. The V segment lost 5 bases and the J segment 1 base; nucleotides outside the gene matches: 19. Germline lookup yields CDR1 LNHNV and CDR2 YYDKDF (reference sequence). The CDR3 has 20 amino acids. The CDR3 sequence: CATSGHGDRVTPRGTDTQYF. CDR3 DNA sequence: TGTGCCACCAGCGGACACGGGGACAGGGTAACCCCCCGGGGCACAGATACGCAGTATTTT.

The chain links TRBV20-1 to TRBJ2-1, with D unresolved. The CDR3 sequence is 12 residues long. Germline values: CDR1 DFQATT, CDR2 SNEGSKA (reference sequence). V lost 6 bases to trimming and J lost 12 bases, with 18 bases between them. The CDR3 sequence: CSAPAREHGQFF. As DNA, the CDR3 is TGCAGTGCGCCGGCCCGAGAGCACGGGCAGTTCTTC.

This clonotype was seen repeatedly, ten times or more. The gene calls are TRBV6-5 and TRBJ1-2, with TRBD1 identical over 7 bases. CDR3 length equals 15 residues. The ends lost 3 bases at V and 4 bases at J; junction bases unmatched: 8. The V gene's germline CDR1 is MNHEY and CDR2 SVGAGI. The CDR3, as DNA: TGTGCCAGCAGTTATAGCTGGACAGGAGGCTATGGCTACACCTTC. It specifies CASSYSWTGGYGYTF.

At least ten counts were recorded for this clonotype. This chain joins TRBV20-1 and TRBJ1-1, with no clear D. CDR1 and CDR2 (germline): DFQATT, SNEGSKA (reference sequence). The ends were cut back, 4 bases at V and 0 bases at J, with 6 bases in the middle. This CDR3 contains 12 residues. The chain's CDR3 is CSATSLNTEAFF. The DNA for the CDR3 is TGCAGTGCTACCAGCCTGAACACTGAAGCTTTCTTT.

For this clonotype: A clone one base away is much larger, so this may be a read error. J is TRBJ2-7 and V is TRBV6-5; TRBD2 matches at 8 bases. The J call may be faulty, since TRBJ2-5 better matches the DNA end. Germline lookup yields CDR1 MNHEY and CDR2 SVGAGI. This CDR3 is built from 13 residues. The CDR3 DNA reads TGTGCCAGCAGTTACGCGGGAGGTTGGACCCAGTACTTC. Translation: CASSYAGGWTQYF.

The CDR3 protein is CASSKEQGFYEQYF. The CDR3, as DNA: TGTGCCAGCAGTAAAGAACAGGGTTTCTACGAGCAGTACTTC. The chain uses TRBV2 and TRBJ2-5; a weak D match, TRBD1 (6 bases). The DNA end is more similar to TRBJ2-7, so the J call may be wrong. The CDR3 has 14 residues. From germline, CDR1 is SNHLY and CDR2 FYNNEI.

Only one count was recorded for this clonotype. CDR3 amino acids: CASSQERQATDTQYF. CDR3 coding DNA: TGCGCCAGCAGCCAAGAGCGGCAGGCCACAGATACGCAGTATTTT. J is TRBJ2-3 and V is TRBV4-1; D is unclear. V was trimmed by 0 bases and J by 2 bases, leaving 9 bases between them. This CDR3 has 15 amino acids. Germline assignment: CDR1 MGHRA and CDR2 YSYEKL.

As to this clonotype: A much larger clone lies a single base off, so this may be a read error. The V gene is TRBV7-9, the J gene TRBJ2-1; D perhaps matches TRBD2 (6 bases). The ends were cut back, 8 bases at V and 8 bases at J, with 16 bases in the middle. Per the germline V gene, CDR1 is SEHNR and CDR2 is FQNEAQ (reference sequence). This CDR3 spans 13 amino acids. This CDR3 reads CASGQMGGDEQFF. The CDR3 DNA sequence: TGTGCCAGCGGCCAAATGGGGGGAGATGAGCAGTTCTTC.